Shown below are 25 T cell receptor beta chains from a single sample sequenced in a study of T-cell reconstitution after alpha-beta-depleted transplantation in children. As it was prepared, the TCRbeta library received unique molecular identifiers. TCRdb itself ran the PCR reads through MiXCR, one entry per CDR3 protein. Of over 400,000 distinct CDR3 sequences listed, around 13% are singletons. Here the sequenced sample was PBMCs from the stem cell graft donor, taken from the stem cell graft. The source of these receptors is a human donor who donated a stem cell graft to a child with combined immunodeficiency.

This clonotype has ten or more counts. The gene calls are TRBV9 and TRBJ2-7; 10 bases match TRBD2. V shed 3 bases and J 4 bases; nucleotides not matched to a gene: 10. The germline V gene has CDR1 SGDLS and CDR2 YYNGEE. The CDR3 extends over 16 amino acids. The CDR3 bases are TGTGCCAGCAGCGAGCACCCTAGCGGGAGTCTTTACGAGCAGTACTTC. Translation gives CASSEHPSGSLYEQYF.

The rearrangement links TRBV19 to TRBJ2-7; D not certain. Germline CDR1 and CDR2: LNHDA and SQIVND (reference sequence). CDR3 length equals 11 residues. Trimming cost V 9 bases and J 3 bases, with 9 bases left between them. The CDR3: CASGGRYEQYF. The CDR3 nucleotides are TGTGCCAGCGGTGGGCGCTACGAGCAGTACTTC.

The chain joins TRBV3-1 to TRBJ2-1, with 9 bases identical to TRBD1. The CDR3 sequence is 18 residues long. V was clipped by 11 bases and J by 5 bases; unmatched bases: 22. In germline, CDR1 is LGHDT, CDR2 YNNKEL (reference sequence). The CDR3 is CASSKAVHGTGKDNEQFF. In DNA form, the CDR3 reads TGTGCCTCCAGCAAAGCAGTACACGGGACAGGGAAGGACAATGAGCAGTTCTTC.

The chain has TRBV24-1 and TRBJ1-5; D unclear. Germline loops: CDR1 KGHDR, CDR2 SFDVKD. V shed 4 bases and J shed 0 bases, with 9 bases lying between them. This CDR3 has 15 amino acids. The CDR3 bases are TGTGCCACCAGTGAGGATGGGTATAGCAATCAGCCCCAGCATTTT. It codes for CATSEDGYSNQPQHF.

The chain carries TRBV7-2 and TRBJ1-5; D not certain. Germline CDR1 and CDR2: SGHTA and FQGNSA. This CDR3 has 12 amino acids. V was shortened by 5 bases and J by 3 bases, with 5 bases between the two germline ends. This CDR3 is CASSAINQPQHF. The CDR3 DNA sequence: TGTGCCAGCAGCGCGATCAATCAGCCCCAGCATTTT.

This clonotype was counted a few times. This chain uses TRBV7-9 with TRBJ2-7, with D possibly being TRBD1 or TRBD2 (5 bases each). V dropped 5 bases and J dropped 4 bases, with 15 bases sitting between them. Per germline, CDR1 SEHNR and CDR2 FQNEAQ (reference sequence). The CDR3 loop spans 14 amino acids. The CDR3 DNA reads TGTGCCAGCAGCCATACAAGTGGGGGTTACGAGCAGTACTTC. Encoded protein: CASSHTSGGYEQYF.

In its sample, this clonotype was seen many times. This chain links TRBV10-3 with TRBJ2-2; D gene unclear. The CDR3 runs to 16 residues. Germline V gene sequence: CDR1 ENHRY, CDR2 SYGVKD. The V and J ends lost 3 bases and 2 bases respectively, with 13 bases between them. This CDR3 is CAISDHTSSNTGELFF. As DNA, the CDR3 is TGTGCCATCAGTGATCACACCTCCTCTAACACCGGGGAGCTGTTTTTT.

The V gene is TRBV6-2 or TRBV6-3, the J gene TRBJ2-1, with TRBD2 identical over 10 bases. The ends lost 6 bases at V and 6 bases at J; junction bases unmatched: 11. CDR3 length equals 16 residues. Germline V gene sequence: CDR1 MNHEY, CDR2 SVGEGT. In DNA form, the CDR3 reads TGTGCCAGCAGCCTACACCTAGCGGGAGCTCTCAATGAGCAGTTCTTC. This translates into CASSLHLAGALNEQFF.

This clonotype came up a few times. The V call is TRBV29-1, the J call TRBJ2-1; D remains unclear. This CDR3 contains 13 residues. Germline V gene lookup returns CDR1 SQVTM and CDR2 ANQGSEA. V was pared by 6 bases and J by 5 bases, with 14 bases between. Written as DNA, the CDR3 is TGCAGCGTCCACAGCAGTAACAACAATGAGCAGTTCTTC. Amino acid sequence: CSVHSSNNNEQFF.

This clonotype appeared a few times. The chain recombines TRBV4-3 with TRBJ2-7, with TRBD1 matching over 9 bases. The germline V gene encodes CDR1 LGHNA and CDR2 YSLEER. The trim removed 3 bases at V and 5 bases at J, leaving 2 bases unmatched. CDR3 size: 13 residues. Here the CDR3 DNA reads TGCGCCAGCAGCCAGGGGGACAGGGACGAGCAGTACTTC. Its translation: CASSQGDRDEQYF.

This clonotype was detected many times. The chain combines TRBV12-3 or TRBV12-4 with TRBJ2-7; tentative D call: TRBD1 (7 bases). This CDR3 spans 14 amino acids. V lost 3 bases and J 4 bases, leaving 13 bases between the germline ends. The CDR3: CASSLEGALYEQYF. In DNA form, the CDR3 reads TGTGCCAGCAGTTTGGAGGGGGCGCTTTACGAGCAGTACTTC.

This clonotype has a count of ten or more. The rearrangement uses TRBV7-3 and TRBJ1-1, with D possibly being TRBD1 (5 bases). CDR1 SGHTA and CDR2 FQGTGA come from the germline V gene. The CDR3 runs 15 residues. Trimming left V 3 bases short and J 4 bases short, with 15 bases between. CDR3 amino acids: CASSFEDGASTEAFF. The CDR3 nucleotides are TGTGCCAGCAGCTTTGAGGACGGGGCAAGCACTGAAGCTTTCTTT.

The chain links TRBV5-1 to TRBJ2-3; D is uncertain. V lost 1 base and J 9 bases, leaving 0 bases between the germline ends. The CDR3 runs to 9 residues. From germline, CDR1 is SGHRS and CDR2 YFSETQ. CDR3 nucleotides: TGCGCCAGCAGCTTGACGCAGTATTTT. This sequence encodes CASSLTQYF.

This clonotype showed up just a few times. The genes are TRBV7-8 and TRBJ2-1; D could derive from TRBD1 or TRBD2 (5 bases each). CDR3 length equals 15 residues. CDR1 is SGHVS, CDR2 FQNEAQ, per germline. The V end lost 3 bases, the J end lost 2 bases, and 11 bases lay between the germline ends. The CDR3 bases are TGTGCCAGCAGCTTTCCCGGGACGACCTACAATGAGCAGTTCTTC. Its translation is CASSFPGTTYNEQFF.

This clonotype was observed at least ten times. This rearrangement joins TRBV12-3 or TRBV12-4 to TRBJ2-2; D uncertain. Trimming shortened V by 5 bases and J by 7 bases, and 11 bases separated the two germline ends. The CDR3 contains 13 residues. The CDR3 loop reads CASSPLLVGELFF. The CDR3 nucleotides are TGTGCCAGCAGTCCCCTTTTGGTCGGGGAGCTGTTTTTT.

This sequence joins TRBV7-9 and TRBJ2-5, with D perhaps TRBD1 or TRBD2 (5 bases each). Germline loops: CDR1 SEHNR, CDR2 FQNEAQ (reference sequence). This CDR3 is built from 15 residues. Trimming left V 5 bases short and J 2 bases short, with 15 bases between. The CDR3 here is CASSAGAGRQETQYF. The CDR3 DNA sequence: TGTGCCAGCAGCGCCGGGGCAGGGCGGCAAGAGACCCAGTACTTC. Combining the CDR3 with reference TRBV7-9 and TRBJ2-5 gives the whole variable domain DTGVSQNPRHKITKRGQNVTFRCDPISEHNRLYWYRQTLGQGPEFLTYFQNEAQLEKSRLLSDRFSAERPKGSFSTLEIQRTEQGDSAMYLCASSAGAGRQETQYFGPGTRLLVL.

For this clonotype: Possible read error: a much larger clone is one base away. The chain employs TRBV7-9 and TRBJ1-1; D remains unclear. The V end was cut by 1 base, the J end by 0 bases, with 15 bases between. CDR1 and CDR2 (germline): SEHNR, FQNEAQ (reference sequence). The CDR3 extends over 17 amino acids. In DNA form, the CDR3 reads TGTGCCAGCAGCTTAGGGGGAATCCGGAATCTGAACACTGAAGCTTTCTTT. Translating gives CASSLGGIRNLNTEAFF.

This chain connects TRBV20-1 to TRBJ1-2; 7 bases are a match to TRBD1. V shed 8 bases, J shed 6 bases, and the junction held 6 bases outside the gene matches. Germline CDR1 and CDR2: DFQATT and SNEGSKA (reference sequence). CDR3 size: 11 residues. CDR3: CSQTGLDGYTF. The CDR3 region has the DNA TGCAGTCAGACAGGGCTCGATGGCTACACCTTC.

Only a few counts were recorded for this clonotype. The CDR3 DNA reads TGTGCCAGCAGCGCCGGGACAGGGCCTTCGGGGTACTATGGCTACACCTTC. This codes for CASSAGTGPSGYYGYTF. The chain carries TRBV9 and TRBJ1-2; 9 bases are a match to TRBD1. Trimming removed 3 bases from V and 3 bases from J; junction bases left unmatched: 12. The germline gives CDR1 SGDLS, CDR2 YYNGEE. The CDR3 is made up of 17 amino acids.

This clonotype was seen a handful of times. The CDR3 sequence is CSVPTSGLRGTQYF. The CDR3, as DNA: TGCAGTGTCCCGACTAGCGGTCTAAGGGGTACGCAGTATTTT. This chain joins TRBV20-1 and TRBJ2-3; TRBD2 matches 9 bases. Trimming at V came to 7 bases and at J to 8 bases, leaving 13 bases not matched to a gene. The CDR3 has 14 amino acids. The germline V gene has CDR1 DFQATT and CDR2 SNEGSKA (reference sequence).

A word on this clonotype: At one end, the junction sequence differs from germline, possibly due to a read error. CDR3 loop: CASSPTGSSTDAQYF. The CDR3 DNA is TGTGCCAGCAGTCCAACAGGGAGCAGCACAGATGCGCAGTATTTT. The rearrangement joins TRBV28 to TRBJ2-3; D may be TRBD1 (6 bases). Germline values: CDR1 MDHEN, CDR2 SYDVKM. The CDR3 extends over 15 amino acids. Variable domain in full (rest from reference TRBV28 and TRBJ2-3): DVKVTQSSRYLVKRTGEKVFLECVQDMDHENMFWYRQDPGLGLRLIYFSYDVKMKEKGDIPEGYSVSREKKERFSLILESASTNQTSMYLCASSPTGSSTDAQYFGPGTRLTVL.

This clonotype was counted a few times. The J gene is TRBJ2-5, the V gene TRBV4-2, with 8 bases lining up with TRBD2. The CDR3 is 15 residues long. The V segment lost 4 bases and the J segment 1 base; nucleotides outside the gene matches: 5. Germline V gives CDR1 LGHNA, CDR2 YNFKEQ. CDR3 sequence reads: CASSPVRGGQETQYF. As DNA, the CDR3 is TGTGCCAGCAGCCCCGTCCGGGGGGGCCAAGAGACCCAGTACTTC.

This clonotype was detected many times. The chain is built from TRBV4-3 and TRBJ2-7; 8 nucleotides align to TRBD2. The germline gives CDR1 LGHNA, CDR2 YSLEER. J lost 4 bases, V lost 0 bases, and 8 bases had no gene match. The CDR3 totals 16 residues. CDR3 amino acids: CASSQDGVAGPYEQYF. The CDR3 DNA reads TGCGCCAGCAGCCAAGATGGGGTAGCGGGACCGTACGAGCAGTACTTC.

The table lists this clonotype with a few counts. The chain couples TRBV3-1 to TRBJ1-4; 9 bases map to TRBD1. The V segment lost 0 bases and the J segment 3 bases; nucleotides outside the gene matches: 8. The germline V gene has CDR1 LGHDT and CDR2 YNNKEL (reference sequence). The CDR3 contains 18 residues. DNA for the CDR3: TGTGCCAGCAGCCAAGATGCGGGGCGGACAGGGGCTAATGAAAAACTGTTTTTT. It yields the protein CASSQDAGRTGANEKLFF.

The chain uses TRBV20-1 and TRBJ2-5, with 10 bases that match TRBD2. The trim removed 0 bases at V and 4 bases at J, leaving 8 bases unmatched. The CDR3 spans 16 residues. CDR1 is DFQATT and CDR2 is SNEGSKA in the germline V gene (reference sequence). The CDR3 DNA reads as TGCAGTGCTAGAGATCGTAAGCGGGGGGGCGGAGAGACCCAGTACTTC. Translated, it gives CSARDRKRGGGETQYF.